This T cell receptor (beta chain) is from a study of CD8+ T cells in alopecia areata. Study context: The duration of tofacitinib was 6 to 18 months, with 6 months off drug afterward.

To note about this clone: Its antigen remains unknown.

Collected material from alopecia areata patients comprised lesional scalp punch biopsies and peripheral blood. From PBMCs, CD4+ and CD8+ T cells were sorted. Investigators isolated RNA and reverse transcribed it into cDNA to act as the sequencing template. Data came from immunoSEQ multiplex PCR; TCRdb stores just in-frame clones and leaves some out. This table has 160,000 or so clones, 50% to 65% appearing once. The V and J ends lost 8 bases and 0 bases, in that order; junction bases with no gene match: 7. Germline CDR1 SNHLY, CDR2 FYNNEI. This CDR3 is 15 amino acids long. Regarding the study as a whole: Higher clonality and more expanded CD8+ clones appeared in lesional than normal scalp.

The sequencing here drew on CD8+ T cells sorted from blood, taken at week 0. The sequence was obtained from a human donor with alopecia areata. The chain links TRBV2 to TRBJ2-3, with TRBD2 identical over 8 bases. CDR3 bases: TGTGCCAGCGTGATGACTAGCGCTAGCACAGATACGCAGTATTTT. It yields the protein CASVMTSASTDTQYF.